This T cell receptor beta chain stems from a study of post-analysis software for immune sequencing data (dated by TCRdb to between 2014 and 2017). About the investigation overall: Recorded disease courses included relapsing-remitting, secondary progressive and progressive-relapsing multiple sclerosis, with some patients lacking subtype annotation. A subset of samples was prepared in parallel using single-end sample barcoding, then pooled and co-amplified after Illumina adapter ligation. The multiple sclerosis patient repertoires were compared with about a dozen previously published healthy control repertoires from donors aged 6 to 25 years.

Via the germline V gene (reference sequence), CDR1 is SEHNR and CDR2 FQNEAQ. Including cysteine and phenylalanine, the CDR3 has 15 amino acids. The sequence is cut down to CDR3 DNA, 45 bases in frame from base 1. In regard to this clonotype: Its antigen is unknown. Given a much more abundant clone one base away, this may be a read error.

To demonstrate the VDJtools post-analysis software, TCR beta repertoires were profiled from the peripheral blood of about 13 young patients with multiple sclerosis. Multiple sclerosis patients were children and adolescents aged 6 to 15 years. Summary of the overall study and its limitations: A few TRBV segments, including TRBV5-6, TRBV5-1 and TRBV20-1, were significantly more frequent in patients than controls. Significantly lower normalized Chao1 diversity was found in multiple sclerosis patients than in controls, suggesting substantial peripheral T-cell clonal expansion. The control group was slightly older than the multiple sclerosis patient group. Direct clustering with F measure revealed strong co-clustering of samples prepared in the same batch, which led to a batch-effect correction.

Library generation was performed with PCR. These reads were obtained on an Illumina HiSeq 2500. Unique molecular identifiers were incorporated into TCR beta cDNA libraries to reduce PCR and sequencing biases. Per 1 to 10 million input T cells, roughly 500,000 cDNA molecules were obtained, such that each molecule approximated one T cell. The same protocol used for the earlier healthy control dataset was applied to prepare and sequence the patient libraries. Samples belonging to the same batch were prepared together, multiplexed and sequenced on a shared HiSeq lane. The source study handled its data this way. Raw barcoded reads were processed with MIGEC, discarding single-read molecular identifier groups before consensus assembly and CDR3 extraction. VDJtools was used for post-analysis of the clonotype tables, and diversity was normalized by down-sampling every dataset to the size of the smallest sample. To correct batch-related cross-sample contamination, repertoire overlap clustering matched CDR3 amino acid sequences but not nucleotide sequences. TCRdb trimmed the raw reads at Q25, called clones with MiXCR and kept productive beta chains. When rows share a CDR3 protein, they turn into one entry using the most common DNA and genes. These V and J calls originate from TCRdb's pipeline instead of the authors' own analysis. The sample data list roughly 200,000 distinct CDR3 sequences, and 29% of these were observed just once. The ten top clones hold nearly 3.5% of the sample.

The V gene is TRBV7-9 and the J gene is TRBJ2-5; TRBD2 agrees with 12 junctional bases. The end of the DNA is better explained by TRBJ2-7, so the J call may be wrong. Sequencing input: blood. This clonotype was sampled from a girl younger than 18 with multiple sclerosis. At the DNA level, the sequence is TGTGCCAGCAGCTATTCTGGACTAGCGGGATACGAGCAGTACTTC. This is translated as CASSYSGLAGYEQYF.